This entry lists 24 T cell receptor beta chains sequenced from one sample in a study of cytomegalovirus exposure and HLA in healthy donors. The table came from immunoSEQ multiplex PCR; TCRdb's copy has only in-frame clones and leaves some out. Among about 220,000 clones listed, roughly 88% were seen once. The sample consisted of PBMCs. Receptors were obtained from a woman aged 30 to 39 in good health and CMV-seropositive.

The chain couples TRBV30 to TRBJ2-3, with 7 bases identical to TRBD1. The V gene's germline CDR1 is GTSNPN and CDR2 SVGIG (reference sequence). V dropped 4 bases and J dropped 6; count of bases not matched to a gene: 13. This CDR3 is built from 15 residues. CDR3 nucleotides: TGTGCCTGGAACGTCGACAGGGTTTGGGGGGATACGCAGTATTTT. Protein: CAWNVDRVWGDTQYF.

V gene TRBV6-6 combines with J gene TRBJ1-2, with D possibly being TRBD1 (6 bases). CDR3 length equals 14 residues. Germline V CDR1 and CDR2: MNHNY, SVGAGI (reference sequence). V lost 7 bases, J lost 6 bases, and 18 bases lay in between. The CDR3 reads CASTLTGKVNGYTF. The DNA of the CDR3 is TGTGCCAGCACCTTAACAGGGAAGGTGAATGGCTACACCTTC.

The chain couples TRBV27 to TRBJ1-5, with 7 bases matching TRBD1. Unmatched junction bases numbered 11, after V lost 5 bases and J lost 7 bases. The V gene's germline CDR1 is MNHEY and CDR2 SMNVEV (reference sequence). This CDR3 spans 15 amino acids. CDR3 sequence (DNA): TGTGCCAGCAGTCCCCGACAGGGAAGGGGGCAGCCCCAGCATTTT. It yields the protein CASSPRQGRGQPQHF.

The chain joins TRBV5-5 to TRBJ1-5; perhaps TRBD1 as D (5 bases). CDR1 is SGHKS and CDR2 is YYEKEE in the germline V gene (reference sequence). Deletions cut 0 bases from V and 9 bases from J, with 16 bases between. This CDR3 is built from 15 residues. CDR3 nucleotide sequence: TGTGCCAGCAGCTTGGCTGAACAGGACCGAAGGCCCCAGCATTTT. This sequence encodes CASSLAEQDRRPQHF.

This chain uses TRBV5-6 with TRBJ2-7, with D maybe TRBD1 (6 bases). CDR3 length equals 16 residues. The germline CDR1 and CDR2 sequences are SGHDT and YYEEEE. Trimming cost V 4 bases and J 0 bases, with 17 bases left between them. The CDR3 nucleotides are TGTGCCAGCAGCCCTAGTTATAACAGGGACTCCTACGAGCAGTACTTC. Translated, it gives CASSPSYNRDSYEQYF.

The chain is built from TRBV6-5 and TRBJ2-7; tentative D call: TRBD2 (7 bases). Trimming removed 6 bases from V and 0 bases from J, with 15 bases in between. The CDR3 contains 15 residues. The germline gives CDR1 MNHEY, CDR2 SVGAGI. The DNA for the CDR3 is TGTGCCAGCAGCCGGGGGGCGAAGAGCTCCTACGAGCAGTACTTC. Translated, it gives CASSRGAKSSYEQYF.

The gene calls are TRBV19 and TRBJ2-1; a possible D gene is TRBD2 (5 bases). CDR3 length: 14 residues. Germline CDR1 is LNHDA and CDR2 is SQIVND (reference sequence). V was clipped by 3 bases and J by 4 bases, with 10 bases between them. The CDR3 region has the DNA TGTGCCAGTAGTATTTCAGCGGAGTACAATGAGCAGTTCTTC. This translates into CASSISAEYNEQFF.

This clone was counted a few times. The V call is TRBV19, the J call TRBJ1-2; D perhaps matches TRBD1 (5 bases). Germline CDR1 reads LNHDA; CDR2 reads SQIVND (reference sequence). V lost 5 bases, J lost 7 bases, and 14 bases lay in between. This CDR3 contains 13 residues. CDR3 region: CASSYGRAAGYTF. In nucleotides, the CDR3 is TGTGCCAGTAGTTACGGCAGGGCTGCTGGCTACACCTTC.

The V and J genes are TRBV7-6 and TRBJ1-1; 7 bases align to TRBD1. Germline V gene sequence: CDR1 SGHVS, CDR2 FNYEAQ. V trimming: 5 bases; J trimming: 1 base; junction bases outside the gene matches: 13. This CDR3 is 17 amino acids long. The CDR3 region has the DNA TGTGCCAGCAGCCGGGCCTGGAAAGGGGGCGAGAACACTGAAGCTTTCTTT. It yields the protein CASSRAWKGGENTEAFF. The full variable domain, completed using reference TRBV7-6 and TRBJ1-1, is GAGVSQSPRYKVTKRGQDVALRCDPISGHVSLYWYRQALGQGPEFLTYFNYEAQQDKSGLPNDRFSAERPEGSISTLTIQRTEQRDSAMYRCASSRAWKGGENTEAFFGQGTRLTVV.

This clone turned up a few times. V gene TRBV7-3 combines with J gene TRBJ1-1; D uncertain. Germline V gene lookup returns CDR1 SGHTA and CDR2 FQGTGA. Trimming took 5 bases from V and 1 from J, leaving 8 bases between them. The CDR3 consists of 13 residues. DNA for the CDR3: TGTGCCAGCAGCACCCCGGAGAACACTGAAGCTTTCTTT. Protein sequence: CASSTPENTEAFF.

The chain recombines TRBV14 with TRBJ1-2; D gene unclear. Germline V CDR1 and CDR2: SGHDN, FVKESK. V lost 2 bases and J lost 7, with 11 bases in between. CDR3 length: 13 residues. In nucleotides, the CDR3 is TGTGCCAGCAGCCAATATATTCGGCTTGGCTACACCTTC. It specifies CASSQYIRLGYTF.

This clone was picked up a small number of times. The chain links TRBV18 to TRBJ2-7, with unresolved D. Germline V lookup: CDR1 KGHSH, CDR2 LQKENI. Deletions cut 1 base from V and 6 bases from J, with 13 bases between. The CDR3 has 14 amino acids. CDR3 loop: CASSPQGTTGEQYF. The CDR3 DNA reads TGTGCCAGCTCACCACAGGGTACTACGGGCGAGCAGTACTTC.

V and J are TRBV27 and TRBJ1-2; D remains unclear. The CDR3 consists of 13 residues. V was trimmed by 4 bases and J by 3 bases, leaving 9 bases between them. Germline lookup yields CDR1 MNHEY and CDR2 SMNVEV (reference sequence). The CDR3 DNA is TGTGCCAGCAGTTCCGCCTCATACTATGGCTACACCTTC. Protein sequence: CASSSASYYGYTF.

The chain combines TRBV7-3 with TRBJ1-2, with D unclear. The ends were cut back, 5 bases at V and 4 bases at J, with 20 bases in the middle. CDR1 and CDR2 from the germline V gene are SGHTA and FQGTGA. This CDR3 comprises 16 residues. The DNA for the CDR3 is TGTGCCAGCAGCCTAATCTATCAAGACGGAGTCTATGGCTACACCTTC. Its protein is CASSLIYQDGVYGYTF.

This clone was seen a handful of times. The chain uses TRBV5-4 and TRBJ2-7; no firm D call. Per germline, CDR1 SGHNT and CDR2 YYREEE (reference sequence). CDR3 length equals 12 residues. Trimming removed 2 bases from V and 4 bases from J, with 7 bases in between. The CDR3 sequence is CASSLDHYEQYF. The CDR3 coding sequence is TGTGCCAGCAGCTTAGACCATTACGAGCAGTACTTC.

The rearrangement joins TRBV29-1 to TRBJ1-2; 7 bases align to TRBD1. Unmatched junction bases numbered 6, after V lost 6 bases and J lost 2 bases. The CDR3 contains 13 residues. Germline CDR1 SQVTM, CDR2 ANQGSEA. CDR3 sequence reads: CSVATGENYGYTF. CDR3 sequence (DNA): TGCAGCGTCGCAACAGGGGAAAACTATGGCTACACCTTC.

The chain is built from TRBV28 and TRBJ2-2; D is uncertain. Germline CDR1 and CDR2: MDHEN and SYDVKM. Trimming cost V 8 bases and J 9 bases, with 25 bases left between them. The CDR3 loop spans 16 amino acids. Here the CDR3 reads CASLRLYERASRELFF. The CDR3 nucleotides read TGTGCCAGCCTGCGGCTTTATGAACGGGCGTCGCGGGAGCTGTTTTTT. The variable domain in full, completed from reference TRBV28 and TRBJ2-2, reads DVKVTQSSRYLVKRTGEKVFLECVQDMDHENMFWYRQDPGLGLRLIYFSYDVKMKEKGDIPEGYSVSREKKERFSLILESASTNQTSMYLCASLRLYERASRELFFGEGSRLTVL.

This clone was seen only once. The J gene is TRBJ2-7, the V gene TRBV11-3, with unresolved D. Per the germline V gene, CDR1 is SGHNT and CDR2 is YENEEA. CDR3 size: 15 residues. Trimming took off 7 bases at V and 8 bases at J, with 24 bases between the two ends. The DNA for the CDR3 is TGTGCCAGCAACCTGAAGCCTCCGCGCGGCAATAAGCAGTACTTC. Protein: CASNLKPPRGNKQYF.

The rearrangement links TRBV21-1 to TRBJ2-3; the D call of TRBD2 is as the table states it, not checked on the DNA. TRBV21-1 represents a pseudogene. The CDR3 is 16 residues long. The CDR3 nucleotides read TGTGCCAGCCGACTAGCGGGAGGGCAACGGCGGGATACGCAGTATTTT. Amino acid sequence: CASRLAGGQRRDTQYF.

The chain carries TRBV9 and TRBJ1-1; no definite D call. Per germline, CDR1 SGDLS and CDR2 YYNGEE. The CDR3 extends over 13 amino acids. The V and J ends lost 4 bases and 1 base respectively, with 8 bases between them. The CDR3 DNA sequence: TGTGCCAGCAGCTCCCTATCGAACACTGAAGCTTTCTTT. Amino acid sequence: CASSSLSNTEAFF.

The chain combines TRBV29-1 with TRBJ1-2; D might be TRBD1 (5 bases). V lost 6 bases and J lost 4, with 15 bases in between. Germline CDR1 and CDR2: SQVTM and ANQGSEA. The CDR3 extends over 13 amino acids. CDR3 region: CSVEFRASYGYTF. The CDR3 DNA reads as TGCAGCGTGGAGTTCAGGGCCAGCTATGGCTACACCTTC.

In nucleotides, the CDR3 is TGTGCCAGCAGTTCTCGTGTATCCCACGTAAGAGGGGCTCGCTATGGCTACACCTTC. This codes for CASSSRVSHVRGARYGYTF. This chain connects TRBV28 to TRBJ1-2; TRBD1 might be the D (5 bases). The V and J ends lost 4 bases and 4 bases respectively, with 28 bases between them. Germline CDR1 MDHEN, CDR2 SYDVKM. This CDR3 is built from 19 residues.

In DNA, the CDR3 is TGTGCCAGCATCGACAGGCTTGTTCCGGAGGGGGCCAACGTCCTGACTTTC. It is translated as CASIDRLVPEGANVLTF. This chain connects TRBV27 to TRBJ2-6; D possibly corresponds to TRBD1 (6 bases). V dropped 7 bases and J dropped 4 bases, with 20 bases sitting between them. CDR3 size: 17 residues. Germline-derived CDR1 and CDR2 are MNHEY and SMNVEV (reference sequence). The variable domain in full, completed from reference TRBV27 and TRBJ2-6, reads EAQVTQNPRYLITVTGKKLTVTCSQNMNHEYMSWYRQDPGLGLRQIYYSMNVEVTDKGDVPEGYKVSRKEKRNFPLILESPSPNQTSLYFCASIDRLVPEGANVLTFGAGSRLTVL.

The V call is TRBV11-2, the J call TRBJ2-7; 7 bases fit TRBD2. V lost 5 bases and J lost 0; bases outside the gene matches: 7. The V gene's germline CDR1 is SGHAT and CDR2 FQNNGV. The CDR3 is made up of 15 amino acids. This CDR3 is CASSLSSGSSYEQYF. The CDR3 DNA reads as TGTGCCAGCAGCCTTTCTAGCGGTAGCTCCTACGAGCAGTACTTC.